This TCR beta chain derives from a study of graft-versus-host responses after intestinal transplantation. Study-wide background: The recipients all started with anti-thymocyte globulin induction and then took tacrolimus and steroids for around 3 years. Study-wide points: Allografts carried high graft-versus-host to host-versus-graft clonal ratios in patients having graft-donor T cell macrochimerism. Levels of circulating GvH clones at their peak were associated with early post-transplant HvG declines. Ileal or blood samples showed some GvH clones first, and such clones were also found in recipient marrow.

V lost 8 bases to trimming and J lost 3 bases, with 9 bases between them. The CDR3 contains 12 residues. Germline CDR1 SEHNR, CDR2 FQNEAQ (reference sequence). Produced via immunoSEQ multiplex PCR; TCRdb's table is partial and in-frame only. The table includes 85,000 to 95,000 clones, about 93% detected once. Regarding this clone: The antigen is undetermined.

This chain joins TRBV7-9 and TRBJ2-3; D ambiguous. The sequence was obtained from a human donor who received an intestinal transplant. Source: unstimulated CD8+ T cells sorted from spleen or lymph node cells, taken before intestinal transplant. The CDR3 here is CASAHGTDTQYF. For the CDR3, the DNA is TGTGCCAGCGCTCACGGGACAGATACGCAGTATTTT.